This note documents a single T cell receptor (beta chain) sequence. Antigen specificity is unknown. Data came from immunoSEQ multiplex PCR; TCRdb stores just in-frame clones and leaves some out. This sample carries about 54,000 clones, around 89% of them seen once, and the ten largest clones take more than 1.3%. The CDR3 covers 17 residues. Trimming cost V 2 bases and J 7 bases; bases outside gene matches: 10. The germline V gene encodes CDR1 SGHAT and CDR2 FQNNGV. These data are taken from a study of OX40 agonist ivuxolimab in advanced cancers. At the level of the study: Patients received intravenous ivuxolimab every 2 weeks at 0.01 to 10 mg/kg. Three patients had partial responses: one hepatocellular carcinoma, two cutaneous melanoma. Study results and caveats: Average numbers of expanded clones were greater in CD8+ T cells than in CD4+.

The chain joins TRBV11-2 to TRBJ2-1; the match to TRBD2 covers 11 bases. The sample was CD4+ or CD8+ T cells sorted from blood, taken in a trial of the OX40 agonist ivuxolimab. The receptor was derived from an adult with an advanced solid tumor such as melanoma, head and neck, liver or kidney cancer. CDR3 protein: CASSLRVAGGPRNEQFF. CDR3 in DNA: TGTGCCAGCAGCTTACGGGTAGCGGGAGGGCCGAGGAATGAGCAGTTCTTC.